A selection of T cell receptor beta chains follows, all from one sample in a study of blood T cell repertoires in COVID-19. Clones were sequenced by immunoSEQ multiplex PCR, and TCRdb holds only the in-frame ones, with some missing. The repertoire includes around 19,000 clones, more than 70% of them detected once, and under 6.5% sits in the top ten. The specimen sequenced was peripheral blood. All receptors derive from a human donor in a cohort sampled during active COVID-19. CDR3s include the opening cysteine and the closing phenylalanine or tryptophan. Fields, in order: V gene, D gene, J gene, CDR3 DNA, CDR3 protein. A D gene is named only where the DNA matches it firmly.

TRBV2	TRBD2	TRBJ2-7	TGTGCCAGCAGTGCCCCTAGCGGGAGGCACACCTACGAGCAGTACTTC	CASSAPSGRHTYEQYF
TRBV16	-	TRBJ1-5	TGTGCCAGCAGCCAATCGGCAGGGCTAAATCAGCCCCAGCATTTT	CASSQSAGLNQPQHF
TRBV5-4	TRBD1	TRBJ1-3	TGTGCCAGCAGCTTCGACAGGGGTTCTGGAAACACCATATATTTT	CASSFDRGSGNTIYF
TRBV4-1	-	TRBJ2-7	TGCGCCAGCAGCCCCGGGCAGGGCCCTTCCTACGAGCAGTACTTC	CASSPGQGPSYEQYF
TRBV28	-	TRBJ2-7	TGTGCCAGCAGGCCAGGACAGGTTTCGGGGGTCGGGCAGTACTTC	CASRPGQVSGVGQYF
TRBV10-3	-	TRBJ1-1	TGTGCCATCGGATTGGGGGGCACTGAAGCTTTCTTT	CAIGLGGTEAFF
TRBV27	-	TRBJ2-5	TGTGCCAGCAGTTTTCAAAAATCGGGGACCCAGTACTTC	CASSFQKSGTQYF
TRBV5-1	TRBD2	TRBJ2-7	TGCGCCAGCAGCTTTTCCGGGACTAGCTCCTACGAGCAGTACTTC	CASSFSGTSSYEQYF
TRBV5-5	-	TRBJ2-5	TGTGCCAGCAGCTTGGTTCTCGGGGGTGACCAGTACTTC	CASSLVLGGDQYF
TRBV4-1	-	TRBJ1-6	TGCGCCAGCAGCCAAGCGTGGGAGACTTATTCACCCCTCCACTTT	CASSQAWETYSPLHF
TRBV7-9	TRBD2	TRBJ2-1	TGTGCCAGCAGCTTTATTACTAGCGGGAGAAAGTGGTTGAGTGAGCAGTTCTTC	CASSFITSGRKWLSEQFF